Given below is one T cell receptor (beta chain) in context. The antigen it recognizes is unknown. It has no much larger one-base neighbor in the sample; base qualities were not kept. The immunoSEQ Assay, a bias-controlled multiplex PCR, was used to amplify TCRbeta CDR3 regions from genomic DNA. Concerning the study's data processing: The number of nucleated cells in each sample was estimated from the amplification of reference gene primers within the assay. Sequence reads were collapsed and filtered to measure the absolute abundance of every unique TCRbeta CDR3 rearrangement. For each sample, productive Simpson clonality was calculated as the square root of Simpson's diversity index over productive rearrangements. TCRdb re-hosts the immuneACCESS table, in-frame sequences only. Its copies lack some clones; in the studies checked, an unresolved V gene accounts for under half of them, and the cause for the rest is not known. V, J and clone size reflect that table, while D and trimming were determined from the DNA. The table for this sample lists under 300,000 clones; approximately 83% of them were counted only once. The top ten hold roughly 9.6% of the sample.

The CDR1 and CDR2 encoded by the germline V gene are MGHRA and YSYEKL. The CDR3 runs 15 residues from the cysteine to the phenylalanine. Just the 45-base CDR3 DNA is kept, in frame starting at base 1. V is trimmed back by 0 bases and J by 6 bases, and the junction contains 2 bases that no gene match accounts for. These data belong to a study of blood T cell repertoires in COVID-19 (TCRdb year 2020). Looking at the study overall: Samples from collaborators originated in the United States, Italy and Spain and spanned both the acute and convalescent phases of COVID-19. The material from the prospective study consisted of cDNA or gDNA derived from T cells, B-cell-depleted T cells, or PBMCs. A freely available public database, intended as a resource for researchers studying the immune response to SARS-CoV-2, is where the repertoires were released. Samples came from the ongoing ImmuneRACE study (first 160 participants) plus 1,254 subjects from 6 global collaborators. Where available, HLA class I and class II types were taken from metadata supplied by the sample provider and were not determined by assay-based typing. Sample metadata almost always included a de-identified subject ID, COVID-19 status, age in years and sex. The dataset comprised deeply sampled blood TCRbeta repertoires from subjects exposed to, actively infected with, or recovered from COVID-19. Beyond this particular receptor, the publication reports: Clinical and demographic metadata were provided uncurated, with the amount varying by source and participant.

Whole blood was collected in K2EDTA tubes by collaborating institutions according to the institutions' own protocols. Collaborator samples were shipped for TCRbeta analysis as frozen whole blood, isolated PBMCs, or DNA extracted from either sample type. This clonotype was obtained from a woman aged 70 to 79 with acute or convalescent COVID-19. The sample taken for sequencing was peripheral blood. The V and J segments used are TRBV4-1 and TRBJ2-7; TRBD2 fits 13 bases in the junction. The CDR3 region: CASSQDRLAGGEQYF. The DNA sequence reads TGCGCCAGCAGCCAAGATCGACTAGCGGGGGGCGAGCAGTACTTC.